This T cell receptor beta chain was obtained from a study of cytomegalovirus exposure and HLA in healthy donors. CDR1 is SQVTM, CDR2 ANQGSEA, per germline. Trimming took 6 bases from V and 7 from J, leaving 28 bases between them. This CDR3 has 17 amino acids. This clone was observed a few times. The PCR used 60 Vbeta and 13 Jbeta primers. The assay was immunoSEQ multiplex PCR, and TCRdb's table has in-frame clones only and misses some. The sample lists about 120,000 clones; over 70% were seen once. The origin of this receptor is a woman between 40 and 55 years old in good health and CMV-seropositive. The specimen was PBMCs. This chain links TRBV29-1 with TRBJ2-1; D may be TRBD1 (6 bases). CDR3 residues: CSVNGGQTSEATNEQFF. CDR3 bases: TGCAGCGTGAATGGGGGCCAAACGAGCGAGGCCACGAATGAGCAGTTCTTC.